These 19 T cell receptor beta chains originate from one sample sequenced in a study of blood T cell repertoires in COVID-19. This table comes from immunoSEQ multiplex PCR, and its TCRdb copy is limited to in-frame clones, with some not included. Among under 350,000 clones, approximately 87% were seen once, and the ten largest hold about 4.3%. Material for sequencing was peripheral blood. The receptors originated from a man aged 55 to 70 who had recovered from COVID-19.

Notes on this clone: Other DNA variants within this sample encode the same CDR3. This chain joins TRBV6-5 and TRBJ1-1; 8 bases agree with TRBD1. This CDR3 comprises 13 residues. V dropped 6 bases and J dropped 4; count of bases not matched to a gene: 4. CDR1 MNHEY and CDR2 SVGAGI come from the germline V gene. The CDR3 loop is CASRTGVGTEAFF. The CDR3 bases are TGTGCCAGCAGGACAGGGGTCGGCACTGAAGCTTTCTTT.

This clone occurred once. The CDR3 DNA is TGTGCCAGCAGCCACAGGGGGAAGGCTTCACCCCTCCACTTT. As protein: CASSHRGKASPLHF. The chain links TRBV11-2 to TRBJ1-6; TRBD1 matches at 8 bases. V trimming: 5 bases; J trimming: 9 bases; junction bases outside the gene matches: 6. CDR3 length: 14 residues. Per germline, CDR1 SGHAT and CDR2 FQNNGV. Together with reference TRBV11-2 and TRBJ1-6, the CDR3 gives the full variable domain: EAGVAQSPRYKIIEKRQSVAFWCNPISGHATLYWYQQILGQGPKLLIQFQNNGVVDDSQLPKDRFSAERLKGVDSTLKIQPAKLEDSAVYLCASSHRGKASPLHFGNGTRLTVT.

V usage is TRBV6-1 and J usage is TRBJ1-2; 8 positions match TRBD1. Germline CDR1 is MNHNS and CDR2 is SASEGT. The CDR3 consists of 16 residues. V trimming: 4 bases; J trimming: 2 bases; junction bases outside the gene matches: 9. DNA for the CDR3: TGTGCCAGCAGTGGAGACGACAGGGGTCGCAACTATGGCTACACCTTC. This gives the protein CASSGDDRGRNYGYTF.

The chain links TRBV6-5 to TRBJ1-5; 8 positions agree with TRBD1. CDR1 and CDR2 from the germline V gene are MNHEY and SVGAGI. There are 13 residues in the CDR3. V dropped 6 bases and J dropped 4; count of bases not matched to a gene: 2. CDR3 in DNA: TGTGCCAGCAGGGACAGGGTGAATCAGCCCCAGCATTTT. Protein sequence: CASRDRVNQPQHF.

V gene TRBV5-5 combines with J gene TRBJ2-1; 9 bases match TRBD2. Germline values: CDR1 SGHKS, CDR2 YYEKEE (reference sequence). The CDR3 totals 15 residues. V gave up 4 bases and J gave up 8 bases; unmatched junction bases: 10. CDR3 residues: CASSRGGAGHHEQFF. The CDR3 nucleotides read TGTGCCAGCAGCCGCGGGGGGGCCGGTCATCATGAGCAGTTCTTC.

This chain joins TRBV3-1 (or the pseudogene TRBV3-2) and TRBJ2-1; 8 nucleotides agree with TRBD1. Trimming took 2 bases from V and 6 from J; bases not matched to a gene: 3. The CDR3 covers 14 residues. Germline CDR1 and CDR2: LGHDT and YNNKEL (reference sequence). The CDR3 sequence: CASSQTTGGNEQFF. The CDR3 DNA follows: TGTGCCAGCAGCCAAACTACAGGGGGCAATGAGCAGTTCTTC.

This sequence joins TRBV28 and TRBJ2-7; 8 bases are a match to TRBD1. Germline V gives CDR1 MDHEN, CDR2 SYDVKM. This CDR3 is built from 13 residues. V dropped 5 bases and J dropped 5; count of bases not matched to a gene: 5. CDR3 sequence: CASSPWTGNEQYF. The CDR3 nucleotides are TGTGCCAGCAGTCCTTGGACAGGGAACGAGCAGTACTTC.

V usage is TRBV28 and J usage is TRBJ1-4; D remains unclear. This CDR3 region has 16 residues. V lost 1 base and J 0 bases, leaving 9 bases between the germline ends. Germline loops: CDR1 MDHEN, CDR2 SYDVKM. The CDR3 is CASSLSSQATNEKLFF. In DNA, the CDR3 is TGTGCCAGCAGTTTATCAAGCCAAGCAACTAATGAAAAACTGTTTTTT.

V usage is TRBV2 and J usage is TRBJ2-1; tentative D call: TRBD2 (5 bases). The CDR3 consists of 15 residues. CDR1 is SNHLY and CDR2 is FYNNEI in the germline V gene. The germline V and J ends were trimmed by 7 bases and 5 bases, with 18 bases remaining between them. The CDR3 reads CASNGPGELDNEQFF. For the CDR3, the DNA is TGTGCCAGCAATGGTCCCGGAGAACTAGACAATGAGCAGTTCTTC.

V usage is TRBV6-5 and J usage is TRBJ2-1; TRBD1 agrees at 7 bases. The CDR3 contains 14 residues. V shed 5 bases, J shed 5 bases, and the junction held 6 bases outside the gene matches. Per the germline V gene, CDR1 is MNHEY and CDR2 is SVGAGI. The CDR3 nucleotides read TGTGCCAGCAGTCCGCGACAGGGCCACAATGAGCAGTTCTTC. Translated, it gives CASSPRQGHNEQFF.

The rearrangement links TRBV7-9 to TRBJ2-7; 7 nucleotides line up with TRBD2. The CDR3 covers 13 residues. Germline V lookup: CDR1 SEHNR, CDR2 FQNEAQ (reference sequence). The junction had 7 bases not matched to a gene; V was cut back by 8 bases and J by 3 bases. The CDR3 protein is CASRTGGDYEQYF. The CDR3 region has the DNA TGTGCCAGCCGGACGGGGGGAGACTACGAGCAGTACTTC.

The chain joins TRBV6-5 to TRBJ2-5; D might be TRBD1 (5 bases). This CDR3 has 13 amino acids. Trimming left V 7 bases short and J 7 bases short, with 16 bases between. The germline V gene has CDR1 MNHEY and CDR2 SVGAGI. The CDR3, as DNA: TGTGCCAGCACCCTAGTTAGGGGCGGGACCCAGTACTTC. Its translation is CASTLVRGGTQYF.

CDR3 sequence: CAISGQGTDTQYF. DNA of the CDR3: TGTGCCATCAGTGGCCAGGGAACAGATACGCAGTATTTT. The chain combines TRBV10-3 with TRBJ2-3, with a possible D match to TRBD1 (5 bases). The CDR3 runs 13 residues. Germline-derived CDR1 and CDR2 are ENHRY and SYGVKD. V lost 4 bases to trimming and J lost 3 bases, with 8 bases between them.

This clone has a handful of counts. The V and J genes are TRBV30 and TRBJ2-2; 7 bases match TRBD2. With V trimmed by 8 bases and J by 4 bases, 16 bases remained unmatched. CDR1 is GTSNPN and CDR2 is SVGIG in the germline V gene (reference sequence). CDR3 size: 16 residues. The CDR3, as DNA: TGTGCCCGCCGGGGGAGGGCTAGCGGCGGCACCGGGGAGCTGTTTTTT. This gives the protein CARRGRASGGTGELFF.

The chain uses TRBV12-3 or TRBV12-4 and TRBJ1-2; 8 bases are shared with TRBD1. This CDR3 is 13 amino acids long. V was clipped by 6 bases and J by 8 bases; unmatched bases: 8. CDR3 in DNA: TGTGCCAGCAGAACGACAGGGGAGGACGGCTACACCTTC. Translating gives CASRTTGEDGYTF.

V gene TRBV30 combines with J gene TRBJ2-1, with TRBD2 matching 11 bases. Trimming cost V 4 bases and J 6 bases; bases outside gene matches: 2. The CDR3 extends over 13 amino acids. In germline, CDR1 is GTSNPN, CDR2 SVGIG (reference sequence). CDR3 in amino acids: CAWNSGRANEQFF. CDR3 sequence (DNA): TGTGCCTGGAATAGCGGGAGGGCCAATGAGCAGTTCTTC.

The rearrangement links TRBV5-1 to TRBJ2-1; D is undetermined. The V end was cut by 1 base, the J end by 7 bases, with 9 bases between. The CDR3 extends over 13 amino acids. The germline V gene encodes CDR1 SGHRS and CDR2 YFSETQ. The CDR3 coding sequence is TGCGCCAGCAGCTTGAGTCAGTCGAATGAGCAGTTCTTC. This codes for CASSLSQSNEQFF.

The chain couples TRBV6-5 to TRBJ2-7; perhaps TRBD2 as D (5 bases). The germline CDR1 and CDR2 sequences are MNHEY and SVGAGI. This CDR3 is built from 15 residues. Trimming removed 6 bases at V and 0 bases at J, with 15 bases between. CDR3 sequence (DNA): TGTGCCAGCAGACTGAGCGGAAAGAGCTCCTACGAGCAGTACTTC. This translates into CASRLSGKSSYEQYF.

In this sample, this clone turned up a few times. One end of the junction varies from germline; a read error may be responsible. The chain uses TRBV7-7 and TRBJ2-5; TRBD2 matches 10 bases. Germline CDR1 reads SSHAT; CDR2 reads FNYEAQ (reference sequence). The CDR3 length is 16 residues. This CDR3 is CASSLRPAGGRETQYF. DNA for the CDR3: TGTGCTAGCAGCTTACGCCCAGCGGGGGGGCGGGAGACCCAGTACTTC.